Listed below are T cell receptor beta chains from one sample, sequenced in a study of shared clonotypes between healthy human individuals. Method: immunoSEQ multiplex PCR; TCRdb's copy keeps in-frame clones and lacks some. The repertoire holds some 2.3 million clones, with 85% to 95% as singletons. Sequencing input: naive CD4+ T cells from PBMCs. These receptors were collected from a young man in good health. Some clones in this sample may be carry-over from other donors' samples. The CDR3 runs from the conserved cysteine through the conserved F or W. The D gene is left open where the match is weak. Clone size is stated in some rows and not others, as once, few, many or a class when expanded.

clone size | J gene | V gene | D gene | CDR3 DNA | CDR3 protein
once | TRBJ1-5 | TRBV5-1 | - | TGCGCCAGCAGCTTGACACCGAGCAATCAGCCCCAGCATTTT | CASSLTPSNQPQHF
- | TRBJ2-7 | TRBV6-6 | - | TGTGCCAGCAGTACCGGGACCTTAGGCTCCTACGAGCAGTACTTC | CASSTGTLGSYEQYF
- | TRBJ2-1 | TRBV2 | TRBD1 | TGTGCCGGCGAAGGGACAGGGGGCTACAATGAGCAGTTCTTC | CAGEGTGGYNEQFF
- | TRBJ1-4 | TRBV2 | - | TGTGCCAGCAGCCCCACAGATGCCTATGCAACTAATGAAAAACTGTTTTTT | CASSPTDAYATNEKLFF
- | TRBJ1-5 | TRBV2 | TRBD1 | TGTGCCACAGGGGGTCGAAGTGTAGATCAGCCCCAGCATTTT | CATGGRSVDQPQHF
- | TRBJ2-3 | TRBV28 | TRBD2 | TGTGCCAGCAGTTTAGCGGGAGGAACGTCAGATACGCAGTATTTT | CASSLAGGTSDTQYF
few | TRBJ1-4 | TRBV30 | - | TGTGCCTGGAGTTGGGCTGGGGAAAAACTGTTTTTT | CAWSWAGEKLFF
- | TRBJ1-4 | TRBV18 | - | TGTGCCAGCTCACCACCAGGGGGACTTAATAATGAAAAACTGTTTTTT | CASSPPGGLNNEKLFF
- | TRBJ2-5 | TRBV30 | - | TGTGCCTGGAGGGGAGTGACCGCGGGGGAGACCCAGTACTTC | CAWRGVTAGETQYF
few | TRBJ1-2 | TRBV20-1 | - | TGCAGTGCTGTGACCAATGGCTACACCTTC | CSAVTNGYTF
- | TRBJ1-1 | TRBV11-1 | TRBD1 | TGTGCCAGCAGCTTAGGGCACAGGGGAAGCACTGAAGCTTTCTTT | CASSLGHRGSTEAFF
- | TRBJ2-3 | TRBV7-2 | - | TGTGCCAGCAGCTCCGGCCAGTCTGGAGATACGCAGTATTTT | CASSSGQSGDTQYF
- | TRBJ2-1 | TRBV6-1 | - | TGTGCCAGCAGTGAAGCGCCGGGGAGCTCCTACAATGAGCAGTTCTTC | CASSEAPGSSYNEQFF
- | TRBJ2-1 | TRBV28 | - | TGTGCCAGCAGTTTAAGGGACTCCTACAATGAGCAGTTCTTC | CASSLRDSYNEQFF
- | TRBJ2-1 | TRBV7-8 | TRBD2 | TGTGCCAGCAGCTTAGATGGCTTTAGCGGGAGTGGGGAGCAGTTCTTC | CASSLDGFSGSGEQFF
- | TRBJ2-3 | TRBV5-6 | TRBD2 | TGTGCCAGCAGCAAACTAGCGGACACAGATACGCAGTATTTT | CASSKLADTDTQYF
- | TRBJ2-7 | TRBV5-6 | - | TGTGCCAGCAGCTTGGACTTGTCCCTCTACGAGCAGTACTTC | CASSLDLSLYEQYF
- | TRBJ2-1 | TRBV19 | - | TGTGCCAGTAGTATAGAGCCGGGAGACTCCTACAATGAGCAGTTCTTC | CASSIEPGDSYNEQFF
once | TRBJ1-3 | TRBV28 | - | TGTGCCAGCAGCCCAACGGACACCCTGGCTGGAAACACCATATATTTT | CASSPTDTLAGNTIYF
- | TRBJ2-2 | TRBV10-1 | TRBD2 | TGCGCCAGCAGTTCCCCCGGACTAGCGGGAGTTCCCGGGGAGCTGTTTTTT | CASSSPGLAGVPGELFF
- | TRBJ2-2 | TRBV11-3 | - | TGTGCCAGCAGCCGCGGTGGGAGGCCTGACACCGGGGAGCTGTTTTTT | CASSRGGRPDTGELFF
- | TRBJ1-2 | TRBV2 | - | TGTGCCAGCAGTGCAGGTAGCAGCCCTGGCTACACCTTC | CASSAGSSPGYTF
- | TRBJ1-3 | TRBV28 | - | TGTGCCAGCAGTACCCGACCCTACCCTCACACCATATATTTT | CASSTRPYPHTIYF
- | TRBJ2-3 | TRBV30 | - | TGTGCCTGGAGTGTACGAGGTGATAGCAATCAGCCCCAGTATTTT | CAWSVRGDSNQPQYF
- | TRBJ2-1 | TRBV4-2 | - | TGTGCCAGCAGCCAAGTCGCGGGAACGTACAATGAGCAGTTCTTC | CASSQVAGTYNEQFF
- | TRBJ2-2 | TRBV23-1 | TRBD1 | TGCGCCAGCAGTCAGGGGACAGGGAAAAGGACCGGGGAGCTGTTTTTT | CASSQGTGKRTGELFF
- | TRBJ1-5 | TRBV6-1 | - | TGTGCCAGCATTATGGACGGCAATCAGCCCCAGCATTTT | CASIMDGNQPQHF
- | TRBJ1-6 | TRBV19 | TRBD1 | TGTGCCAGCCGCCCTGGGACAGGCAATTCACCCCTCCACTTT | CASRPGTGNSPLHF
- | TRBJ2-1 | TRBV25-1 | TRBD1 | TGTGCCAGCAGGGACAGGGGGACTGAGCAGTTCTTC | CASRDRGTEQFF
few | TRBJ1-1 | TRBV28 | - | TGTGCCAGCAGTCGGGGGGCATTGAACACTGAAGCTTTCTTT | CASSRGALNTEAFF
- | TRBJ2-6 | TRBV5-1 | - | TGCGCCAGCAGCTTGGCCACGGGTGCTGGGGCCAACGTCCTGACTTTC | CASSLATGAGANVLTF
- | TRBJ2-7 | TRBV5-4 | - | TGTGCCAGCAGCTTAGATGCCAATGAGCAGTACTTC | CASSLDANEQYF
- | TRBJ2-7 | TRBV29-1 | - | TGCAGCGTTTCAGGCCCGGAGCAGTACTTC | CSVSGPEQYF
- | TRBJ2-2 | TRBV7-8 | - | TGTGCCAGCAACCTCCGGGACGATAACACCGGGGAGCTGTTTTTT | CASNLRDDNTGELFF
- | TRBJ2-1 | TRBV9 | - | TGTGCCAGCAGCCCCCAGATATCTAATGAGCAGTTCTTC | CASSPQISNEQFF
- | TRBJ2-3 | TRBV5-1 | TRBD2 | TGCGCCAGCAGCTTCGGGAGGGCCTCCGCAGATACGCAGTATTTT | CASSFGRASADTQYF
- | TRBJ2-7 | TRBV5-1 | TRBD1 | TGCGCCAGCAGCTCCAGGACAGGGCGCCGGGGCGAGCAGTACTTC | CASSSRTGRRGEQYF
- | TRBJ1-1 | TRBV7-9 | - | TGTGCCAGCAGCCCAGGGAGGGGGAACACTGAAGCTTTCTTT | CASSPGRGNTEAFF
- | TRBJ2-7 | TRBV4-1 | - | TGCGCCAGCAGCCAACAGGGACAAAATGCCTACGAGCAGTACTTC | CASSQQGQNAYEQYF
- | TRBJ1-1 | TRBV9 | - | TGTGCCAGCAGCGCGGTAACGGGCACTGAAGCTTTCTTT | CASSAVTGTEAFF
- | TRBJ2-2 | TRBV7-8 | - | TGTGCCAGCAGCTCCAGACCCCCGTCCGGGGAGCTGTTTTTT | CASSSRPPSGELFF
once | TRBJ1-6 | TRBV28 | - | TGTGCCAGCAGCTGGGGGGGTTCACCCCTCCACTTT | CASSWGGSPLHF
once | TRBJ2-3 | TRBV25-1 | TRBD2 | TGTGCCAGCAAAAGAGCCGGGACTAGCGCGGCAGATACGCAGTATTTT | CASKRAGTSAADTQYF
- | TRBJ1-1 | TRBV5-1 | - | TGCGCCAGCAATTCGGACCCCCAAGCAGAAGCTTTCTTT | CASNSDPQAEAFF
- | TRBJ2-7 | TRBV28 | TRBD2 | TGTGCCAGCAGACGGACTAGCGGTCCCTACGAGCAGTACTTC | CASRRTSGPYEQYF
- | TRBJ2-1 | TRBV4-1 | TRBD2 | TGCGCCAGCAGCCGTGGACTAGCGGGTCCCTACAATGGGCAGTTCTTC | CASSRGLAGPYNGQFF
- | TRBJ2-1 | TRBV28 | - | TGTGCCAGCAGCTCCGGATTCGGGTTCTACAATGAGCAGTTCTTC | CASSSGFGFYNEQFF
- | TRBJ2-6 | TRBV5-6 | - | TGTGCCAGCATTCCGAGCTCTGGGGCCAACGTCCTGACTTTC | CASIPSSGANVLTF
- | TRBJ1-3 | TRBV28 | TRBD1 | TGTGCCAGCAGTTTGACGGGCAGGGGGTCCCCTTACTTCTTATATTTT | CASSLTGRGSPYFLYF
- | TRBJ2-1 | TRBV4-2 | TRBD2 | TGTGCCAGCAGCCAAGTAGCGGGCCCAGCGGTAGGTGAGCAGTTCTTC | CASSQVAGPAVGEQFF
- | TRBJ1-1 | TRBV28 | - | TGTGCCAGCAGTGCAGCAACAGGGCTGAACACTGAAGCTTTCTTT | CASSAATGLNTEAFF
few | TRBJ1-5 | TRBV6-5 | TRBD1 | TGTGCCAGCAGCTCTCGACAGGGCGGGGAACAGCCCCAGCATTTT | CASSSRQGGEQPQHF
few | TRBJ1-5 | TRBV7-2 | - | TGTGCCAGCAGCTCCAACAATCAGCCCCAGCATTTT | CASSSNNQPQHF
- | TRBJ2-1 | TRBV5-1 | TRBD1 | TGCGCCAGCAGCCCGACGACAGGGCGGAATGAGCAGTTCTTC | CASSPTTGRNEQFF